The rows below give T cell receptor beta chains drawn from one sample of a study of T cell responses to AZD1222 COVID-19 vaccine. Profiling relied on immunoSEQ multiplex PCR, and the TCRdb table lists in-frame clones only, not all of them. This table holds approximately 190,000 clones, roughly 93% found once. The sample was peripheral blood, taken on day 0 of AZD1222 vaccination. The receptors come from an adult in good health. Both conserved end residues are part of each CDR3. The order of the fields is D gene, clone size, J gene, V gene, CDR3 protein, CDR3 DNA. A D gene is named only where the DNA matches it firmly. Expanded clones are given a class, and other clones once, few, many or no size at all.

d_gene: TRBD1; abundance: NA; j_gene: TRBJ1-3; v_gene: TRBV11-3; CDR3aa: CATGDRVLSSGNTIYF; CDR3nt: TGTGCCACCGGGGACAGGGTACTTTCCTCTGGAAACACCATATATTTT
d_gene: NA; abundance: NA; j_gene: TRBJ2-3; v_gene: TRBV18; CDR3aa: CASSRTRGWDTQYF; CDR3nt: TGTGCCAGCTCACGAACCCGAGGTTGGGATACGCAGTATTTT
d_gene: NA; abundance: NA; j_gene: TRBJ2-3; v_gene: TRBV14; CDR3aa: CASSPDRSTQYF; CDR3nt: TGTGCCAGCAGCCCGGACAGAAGTACGCAGTATTTT
d_gene: TRBD1; abundance: NA; j_gene: TRBJ1-6; v_gene: TRBV28; CDR3aa: CASTPTGAGDSPLHF; CDR3nt: TGTGCCAGCACCCCGACAGGGGCGGGGGATTCACCCCTCCACTTT
d_gene: TRBD2; abundance: NA; j_gene: TRBJ2-1; v_gene: TRBV9; CDR3aa: CASSAGGGGYNEQFF; CDR3nt: TGTGCCAGCAGCGCGGGAGGCGGGGGCTACAATGAGCAGTTCTTC
d_gene: TRBD2; abundance: NA; j_gene: TRBJ2-7; v_gene: TRBV27; CDR3aa: CASSFTSGNYEQYF; CDR3nt: TGTGCCAGCAGTTTCACTAGCGGTAACTACGAGCAGTACTTC
d_gene: TRBD1; abundance: NA; j_gene: TRBJ1-2; v_gene: TRBV27; CDR3aa: CASSQGQGVGYTF; CDR3nt: TGTGCCAGCAGCCAGGGACAGGGTGTTGGCTACACCTTC
d_gene: NA; abundance: NA; j_gene: TRBJ2-7; v_gene: TRBV3-1/TRBV3-2; CDR3aa: CASSSRGTSYEQYF; CDR3nt: TGTGCCAGCAGCTCCCGGGGGACATCCTACGAGCAGTACTTC
d_gene: NA; abundance: NA; j_gene: TRBJ1-2; v_gene: TRBV28; CDR3aa: CASRGSGSLYGYTF; CDR3nt: TGTGCCAGCAGGGGGTCCGGGAGTCTCTATGGCTACACCTTC
d_gene: TRBD1; abundance: NA; j_gene: TRBJ1-2; v_gene: TRBV27; CDR3aa: CASSLNRGSYGYTF; CDR3nt: TGTGCCAGCAGCCTTAACAGGGGATCCTATGGCTACACCTTC
d_gene: TRBD2; abundance: once; j_gene: TRBJ2-1; v_gene: TRBV19; CDR3aa: CASSIGLWKREIWPEQFF; CDR3nt: TGTGCCAGTAGTATTGGGTTGTGGAAGCGGGAGATTTGGCCTGAGCAGTTCTTC
d_gene: NA; abundance: NA; j_gene: TRBJ2-1; v_gene: TRBV7-9; CDR3aa: CASSSSTGEQFF; CDR3nt: TGTGCCAGCAGCTCCTCGACGGGTGAGCAGTTCTTC
d_gene: NA; abundance: NA; j_gene: TRBJ2-7; v_gene: TRBV13; CDR3aa: CASRDSASYEQYF; CDR3nt: TGTGCCAGCAGGGACTCGGCTTCCTACGAGCAGTACTTC
d_gene: TRBD2; abundance: NA; j_gene: TRBJ2-3; v_gene: TRBV6-2/TRBV6-3; CDR3aa: CASSPLERTSGKGLHTDTQYF; CDR3nt: TGTGCCAGCAGTCCCCTCGAACGGACTAGCGGGAAAGGTTTACACACAGATACGCAGTATTTT
d_gene: NA; abundance: NA; j_gene: TRBJ1-5; v_gene: TRBV5-8; CDR3aa: CASSLVGVTSNQPQHF; CDR3nt: TGTGCCAGCAGCTTGGTTGGGGTTACAAGCAATCAGCCCCAGCATTTT
d_gene: NA; abundance: NA; j_gene: TRBJ1-3; v_gene: TRBV2; CDR3aa: CASDYGRSAGNTIYF; CDR3nt: TGTGCCAGCGACTATGGACGTTCTGCTGGAAACACCATATATTTT
d_gene: NA; abundance: once; j_gene: TRBJ1-2; v_gene: TRBV27; CDR3aa: CASSFSTSHGYTF; CDR3nt: TGTGCCAGCAGTTTCTCCACATCCCATGGCTACACCTTC
d_gene: NA; abundance: NA; j_gene: TRBJ1-2; v_gene: TRBV19; CDR3aa: CASSLLPYGYTF; CDR3nt: TGTGCCAGTAGTTTGTTGCCCTATGGCTACACCTTC
d_gene: TRBD1; abundance: NA; j_gene: TRBJ1-1; v_gene: TRBV5-5; CDR3aa: CASSFSGGQNTEAFF; CDR3nt: TGTGCCAGCAGCTTCTCAGGGGGACAGAACACTGAAGCTTTCTTT
d_gene: NA; abundance: NA; j_gene: TRBJ1-2; v_gene: TRBV7-8; CDR3aa: CASSLAGQHDYGYTF; CDR3nt: TGTGCCAGCAGCTTAGCCGGCCAGCACGACTATGGCTACACCTTC
d_gene: TRBD1; abundance: NA; j_gene: TRBJ1-2; v_gene: TRBV27; CDR3aa: CASRGQGRINYGYTF; CDR3nt: TGTGCCAGCCGGGGACAGGGTAGAATTAACTATGGCTACACCTTC
d_gene: TRBD1; abundance: NA; j_gene: TRBJ2-7; v_gene: TRBV13; CDR3aa: CASSLGTGGTYEQYF; CDR3nt: TGTGCCAGCAGCTTAGGGACAGGGGGCACGTACGAGCAGTACTTC
d_gene: TRBD2; abundance: NA; j_gene: TRBJ2-7; v_gene: TRBV19; CDR3aa: CASSMASSGGAQSYEQYF; CDR3nt: TGTGCCAGTAGTATGGCATCTAGCGGGGGGGCCCAGTCCTACGAGCAGTACTTC
d_gene: NA; abundance: NA; j_gene: TRBJ1-2; v_gene: TRBV18; CDR3aa: CASSPDTLPNYGYTF; CDR3nt: TGTGCCAGCTCACCGGACACACTCCCTAACTATGGCTACACCTTC
d_gene: TRBD1; abundance: NA; j_gene: TRBJ1-6; v_gene: TRBV6-1; CDR3aa: CASSERSGGWNSPLHF; CDR3nt: TGTGCCAGCAGTGAGAGGTCAGGGGGCTGGAATTCACCCCTCCACTTT
d_gene: NA; abundance: NA; j_gene: TRBJ1-5; v_gene: TRBV6-1; CDR3aa: CASSEAQTLDNQPQHF; CDR3nt: TGTGCCAGCAGTGAAGCGCAGACTCTTGACAATCAGCCCCAGCATTTT
d_gene: NA; abundance: NA; j_gene: TRBJ1-6; v_gene: TRBV7-6; CDR3aa: CASSGGVTNSPLHF; CDR3nt: TGTGCCAGCAGCGGCGGGGTAACAAACTCACCCCTCCACTTT
d_gene: NA; abundance: NA; j_gene: TRBJ1-1; v_gene: TRBV10-2; CDR3aa: CASSQQGGRTEAFF; CDR3nt: TGCGCCAGCAGCCAACAGGGTGGGCGGACTGAAGCTTTCTTT
d_gene: NA; abundance: NA; j_gene: TRBJ1-1; v_gene: TRBV7-2; CDR3aa: CASSLHPGDNTEAFF; CDR3nt: TGTGCCAGCAGCTTACACCCCGGAGATAACACTGAAGCTTTCTTT
d_gene: NA; abundance: once; j_gene: TRBJ2-1; v_gene: TRBV5-6; CDR3aa: CASSTSRGSRGYNEQFF; CDR3nt: TGTGCCAGCAGCACATCACGGGGGAGCAGGGGGTACAATGAGCAGTTCTTC
d_gene: TRBD2; abundance: NA; j_gene: TRBJ2-5; v_gene: TRBV14; CDR3aa: CASSQATRGGNQETQYF; CDR3nt: TGTGCCAGCAGCCAAGCCACACGCGGGGGAAACCAAGAGACCCAGTACTTC
d_gene: NA; abundance: NA; j_gene: TRBJ1-1; v_gene: TRBV4-2; CDR3aa: CASSQDGENTEAFF; CDR3nt: TGTGCCAGCAGCCAAGATGGGGAGAACACTGAAGCTTTCTTT
d_gene: NA; abundance: NA; j_gene: TRBJ2-5; v_gene: TRBV6-5; CDR3aa: CASSYGGPQGETQYF; CDR3nt: TGTGCCAGCAGTTACGGCGGACCCCAGGGAGAGACCCAGTACTTC
d_gene: NA; abundance: NA; j_gene: TRBJ2-7; v_gene: TRBV29-1; CDR3aa: CSQPQVGAPTYEQYF; CDR3nt: TGCAGCCAACCCCAGGTGGGGGCGCCCACCTACGAGCAGTACTTC
d_gene: TRBD1; abundance: NA; j_gene: TRBJ1-1; v_gene: TRBV7-9; CDR3aa: CASSTRQGPLSTEAFF; CDR3nt: TGTGCCAGCAGCACCCGACAGGGCCCTTTGAGCACTGAAGCTTTCTTT
d_gene: TRBD1; abundance: NA; j_gene: TRBJ1-3; v_gene: TRBV3-1/TRBV3-2; CDR3aa: CASSQLPGGSGNTIYF; CDR3nt: TGTGCCAGCAGCCAACTTCCAGGGGGCTCTGGAAACACCATATATTTT
d_gene: TRBD2; abundance: NA; j_gene: TRBJ2-5; v_gene: TRBV5-4; CDR3aa: CATRPSGGKVTQYF; CDR3nt: TGTGCAACCCGGCCTAGCGGGGGCAAGGTGACCCAGTACTTC
d_gene: NA; abundance: NA; j_gene: TRBJ2-2; v_gene: TRBV9; CDR3aa: CASSVAKTGNTGELFF; CDR3nt: TGTGCCAGCAGCGTAGCGAAGACAGGGAACACCGGGGAGCTGTTTTTT
d_gene: TRBD1; abundance: NA; j_gene: TRBJ2-5; v_gene: TRBV20-1; CDR3aa: CSARDSETQYF; CDR3nt: TGCAGTGCACGGGACAGCGAGACCCAGTACTTC
d_gene: NA; abundance: NA; j_gene: TRBJ2-5; v_gene: TRBV18; CDR3aa: CASSPWSNIQETQYF; CDR3nt: TGTGCCAGCTCCCCGTGGAGCAACATTCAAGAGACCCAGTACTTC
d_gene: NA; abundance: NA; j_gene: TRBJ2-1; v_gene: TRBV28; CDR3aa: CASSGVGPGAYNEQFF; CDR3nt: TGTGCCAGCAGTGGCGTTGGCCCGGGGGCCTACAATGAGCAGTTCTTC
d_gene: NA; abundance: NA; j_gene: TRBJ1-2; v_gene: TRBV4-1; CDR3aa: CASSRLGSNYGYTF; CDR3nt: TGCGCCAGCAGCCGCCTGGGGTCTAACTATGGCTACACCTTC
d_gene: TRBD1; abundance: NA; j_gene: TRBJ1-2; v_gene: TRBV20-1; CDR3aa: CSASGDSIYGYTF; CDR3nt: TGCAGTGCTAGTGGGGACAGTATCTATGGCTACACCTTC